These 10 T cell receptor beta chains share one sample of origin, sequenced in a study of vaccination effects on CD4 cells after COVID-19. At the end of about ten days of culture, CD4+ T cells were isolated. All study participants received two doses of BNT162b2 or mRNA-1273 vaccine. These receptors' antigens are unknown. Produced via immunoSEQ multiplex PCR; TCRdb's table is partial and in-frame only. The repertoire includes tens of thousands of clones, around 70% of them detected once, and 2% to 3% sits in the top ten. The input for sequencing was CD4+ T cells from PBMCs cultured without peptide, taken after COVID-19 vaccination. These receptors were obtained from a human donor who received a COVID-19 vaccine.

V usage is TRBV6-2 or TRBV6-3 and J usage is TRBJ2-7; the D gene is possibly TRBD1 (5 bases). Per the germline V gene, CDR1 is MNHEY and CDR2 is SVGEGT. This CDR3 is built from 14 residues. The V end lost 0 bases, the J end lost 4 bases, and 10 bases lay between the germline ends. CDR3 amino acids: CASSYSQKGYEQYV. As DNA, the CDR3 is TGTGCCAGCAGTTACTCCCAGAAGGGGTACGAGCAGTACGTC.

This clone showed up just once. The genes are TRBV18 and TRBJ2-7, with 12 bases identical to TRBD1. Germline CDR1 KGHSH, CDR2 LQKENI. The V and J ends lost 3 bases and 4 bases, in that order; junction bases with no gene match: 7. The CDR3 spans 16 residues. The CDR3 DNA sequence: TGTGCCAGCTCACCCACCGGGACAGGGGGCCAATACGAGCAGTACGTC. This sequence encodes CASSPTGTGGQYEQYV.

The chain combines TRBV6-2 or TRBV6-3 with TRBJ2-3; D uncertain. Germline V gene lookup returns CDR1 MNHEY and CDR2 SVGEGT. The ends were cut back, 3 bases at V and 0 bases at J, with 7 bases in the middle. This CDR3 spans 14 amino acids. The CDR3 region is CASSYSYSTDTQYF. CDR3 coding DNA: TGTGCCAGCAGTTATAGCTACAGCACAGATACGCAGTATTTT.

This clone was detected once. The chain carries TRBV7-2 and TRBJ1-2; no clear D gene. The V gene lost 5 bases and the J gene lost 10 bases, with 14 bases spanning the gap. This CDR3 has 12 amino acids. Germline values: CDR1 SGHTA, CDR2 FQGNSA. CDR3 residues: CASSPSGGDYTF. The CDR3 region has the DNA TGTGCCAGCAGCCCCTCTGGCGGCGACTACACCTTC. Together with reference TRBV7-2 and TRBJ1-2, the CDR3 gives the full variable domain: GAGVSQSPSNKVTEKGKDVELRCDPISGHTALYWYRQSLGQGLEFLIYFQGNSAPDKSGLPSDRFSAERTGGSVSTLTIQRTQQEDSAVYLCASSPSGGDYTFGSGTRLTVV.

V is TRBV4-1 and J is TRBJ2-1; no definite D call. Germline CDR1 and CDR2: MGHRA and YSYEKL. This CDR3 has 13 amino acids. V was shortened by 4 bases and J by 7 bases, with 11 bases between the two germline ends. The CDR3 loop reads CASSPPLGNEQFF. The CDR3 nucleotides are TGCGCCAGCAGCCCGCCTTTGGGAAATGAGCAGTTCTTC.

The chain employs TRBV30 and TRBJ1-4, with no clear D. CDR3 length: 11 residues. V lost 3 bases and J 8 bases, leaving 7 bases between the germline ends. CDR1 is GTSNPN, CDR2 SVGIG, per germline (reference sequence). The CDR3 DNA is TGTGCCTGGAGCGTTGGGGAAAAACTGTTTTTT. Protein sequence: CAWSVGEKLFF.

This clone has only one observation. The chain recombines TRBV6-6 with TRBJ1-2; TRBD1 agrees at 11 bases. Germline CDR1 and CDR2: MNHNY and SVGAGI (reference sequence). V lost 6 bases and J lost 7; bases outside the gene matches: 7. CDR3 length: 14 amino acids. The CDR3 sequence is CASSGGQGAVGYTF. For the CDR3, the DNA is TGTGCCAGCAGCGGAGGACAGGGGGCGGTTGGCTACACCTTC.

The J gene is TRBJ1-1, the V gene TRBV11-2; 7 nucleotides match TRBD1. This CDR3 has 15 residues. V was pared by 4 bases and J by 2 bases, with 7 bases of the junction left unmatched. Germline V CDR1 and CDR2: SGHAT, FQNNGV. CDR3 in DNA: TGTGCCAGCAGCTCATTTGGACAGGTTAACACTGAAGCTTTCTTT. It codes for CASSSFGQVNTEAFF.

The rearrangement joins TRBV18 to TRBJ1-6, with TRBD1 as a possible D gene (6 bases). Trimming removed 0 bases from V and 13 bases from J, with 16 bases in between. The germline V gene has CDR1 KGHSH and CDR2 LQKENI. The CDR3 has 15 residues. The CDR3 loop reads CASSPPARGSVPLHF. CDR3 coding DNA: TGTGCCAGCTCACCACCGGCCAGGGGTTCGGTTCCCCTCCACTTT. Full variable domain (outside the CDR3, taken from reference TRBV18 and TRBJ1-6): NAGVMQNPRHLVRRRGQEARLRCSPMKGHSHVYWYRQLPEEGLKFMVYLQKENIIDESGMPKERFSAEFPKEGPSILRIQQVVRGDSAAYFCASSPPARGSVPLHFGNGTRLTVT.

The rearrangement joins TRBV7-8 to TRBJ2-3; 8 nucleotides line up with TRBD1. Germline V gene data show CDR1 as SGHVS and CDR2 as FQNEAQ. V gave up 5 bases and J gave up 5 bases; unmatched junction bases: 6. CDR3 length equals 14 residues. The CDR3 region is CASSLQGAGDTQYF. CDR3 bases: TGTGCCAGCAGCCTTCAGGGGGCTGGAGATACGCAGTATTTT.